This section outlines one T cell receptor beta chain sequence together with its context. TCRdb called the 5' RACE reads again in MiXCR, with one record for every CDR3 protein. The sample records 500,000 to 650,000 distinct CDR3 sequences, roughly a sixth being singletons. This sample was included in a study of T cells after yellow fever vaccination. The V gene's germline CDR1 is KGHSH and CDR2 LQKENI. The V end lost 0 bases, the J end lost 1 base, and 9 bases lay between the germline ends. The CDR3 consists of 15 residues. The rearrangement joins TRBV18 to TRBJ1-1; D is possibly TRBD1 (5 bases). The source of this sequence is a man aged 18 to 30 who received the YFV17D yellow fever vaccine. The specimen was PBMCs, collected 5 days after the first yellow fever vaccination. CDR3 residues: CASSPPDRSNTEAFF. In nucleotides, the CDR3 is TGTGCCAGCTCACCACCAGACAGATCGAACACTGAAGCTTTCTTT.